This record covers a single T cell receptor beta chain. Its specificity is not known. This sample is drawn from a study of beta chain features in type 1 diabetes. Germline CDR1 reads MNHNS; CDR2 reads SASEGT. V dropped 7 bases and J dropped 9 bases, with 17 bases sitting between them. The CDR3 extends over 13 amino acids. Study results and limitations: In the patient group, naive, central memory and Treg TCRB repertoires seemed more alike than in the healthy donor group. Type 1 diabetes patients had fewer VDJ junction insertions and more deletions.

It was via CD45RO/CCR7/CD25/CD127/CD95/CD27 that CD4+ naive, central memory, regulatory and stem cell-like memory cells were sorted. Expressed TCRB transcripts got sequenced, as all isolated RNA was reverse transcribed. Clones were sequenced by immunoSEQ multiplex PCR, and TCRdb holds only the in-frame ones, with some missing. The data show some 19,000 clones, 40% to 60% seen once. The source is a man between 18 and 29 years old in good health. Sequenced sample: stem cell memory CD4+ T cells from blood. This chain uses TRBV6-1 with TRBJ2-3; tentative D call: TRBD1 (6 bases). The CDR3 sequence: CASIVAGALTQYF. DNA for the CDR3: TGTGCCAGCATTGTGGCAGGGGCCCTCACGCAGTATTTT.